This is a list of T cell receptor beta chains from one sample in a study of post-analysis software for immune sequencing data. Each CDR3 protein is one row after TCRdb ran MiXCR on the PCR reads. The table lists around 770,000 distinct CDR3 sequences, 46% of them singletons. The sample taken for sequencing was blood. Receptors were obtained from a girl under 18 with multiple sclerosis. The CDR3 runs from the conserved cysteine through the conserved F or W. D genes are given only for firm matches. Clone size, where shown, is once, few, many, or a class for clones that have expanded.

CDR3 DNA: TGTGCCTGGAGTAGACTAGCGGTAGCCAAAAACATTCAGTACTTC
CDR3 protein: CAWSRLAVAKNIQYF
V gene: TRBV30
D gene: TRBD2
clone size: few
J gene: TRBJ2-4

CDR3 DNA: TGCGCCAGCAGCCTGGGGGGGGTAAGGGGCAATCAGCCCCAGCATTTT
CDR3 protein: CASSLGGVRGNQPQHF
V gene: TRBV5-1
D gene: .
clone size: .
J gene: TRBJ1-5

CDR3 DNA: TGCGCCAGCACCCTGTCGGCGGGGAGGGCGCAGTATTTT
CDR3 protein: CASTLSAGRAQYF
V gene: TRBV5-1
D gene: TRBD2
clone size: .
J gene: TRBJ2-3

CDR3 DNA: TGTGCCAGCAGTTATCCGGAAGTCGTTACGCAGTATTTT
CDR3 protein: CASSYPEVVTQYF
V gene: TRBV6-2/TRBV6-3
D gene: .
clone size: .
J gene: TRBJ2-3

CDR3 DNA: TGTGCCAGCAGTTTAAGGGGAAACATTCAGTACTTC
CDR3 protein: CASSLRGNIQYF
V gene: TRBV12-3/TRBV12-4
D gene: .
clone size: .
J gene: TRBJ2-4

CDR3 DNA: TGTGCCAGCAGCTCACCCCCGGGACGCTTTCAAGAGACCCAGTACTTC
CDR3 protein: CASSSPPGRFQETQYF
V gene: TRBV7-9
D gene: .
clone size: few
J gene: TRBJ2-5

CDR3 DNA: TGCGCCAGCAGCCCGGGGAATGGCAATCAGCCCCAGCATTTT
CDR3 protein: CASSPGNGNQPQHF
V gene: TRBV5-1
D gene: .
clone size: .
J gene: TRBJ1-5

CDR3 DNA: TGTGCCAGCAGCGTAGGGGCTAGCGGGAACCCCTCCTACAATGAGCAGTTCTTC
CDR3 protein: CASSVGASGNPSYNEQFF
V gene: TRBV9
D gene: TRBD2
clone size: .
J gene: TRBJ2-1

CDR3 DNA: TGCGCCAGCAGCTTGGGTGAGGGCCCCTACAATGAGCAGTTCTTC
CDR3 protein: CASSLGEGPYNEQFF
V gene: TRBV5-1
D gene: .
clone size: .
J gene: TRBJ2-1

CDR3 DNA: TGCGCCAGCAGCTTGAGGGCCGGGGGAACTGAAGCTTTCTTT
CDR3 protein: CASSLRAGGTEAFF
V gene: TRBV5-1
D gene: .
clone size: .
J gene: TRBJ1-1

CDR3 DNA: TGTGCCAGCAGTTTTGGGGACAGGGTAGAAGAGACCCAGTACTTC
CDR3 protein: CASSFGDRVEETQYF
V gene: TRBV12-3/TRBV12-4
D gene: TRBD1
clone size: few
J gene: TRBJ2-5

CDR3 DNA: TGTGCCAGCAGCCCTGGGACAGGGGTATCGGAGACCCAGTACTTC
CDR3 protein: CASSPGTGVSETQYF
V gene: TRBV7-2
D gene: TRBD1
clone size: few
J gene: TRBJ2-5

CDR3 DNA: TGTGCCAGCAGTGACTCCGGGACTGCTTACGAGCAGTACTTC
CDR3 protein: CASSDSGTAYEQYF
V gene: TRBV12-3/TRBV12-4
D gene: .
clone size: many
J gene: TRBJ2-7

CDR3 DNA: TGTGCCACCAGCAGAGGGAAGCGGGAGAAAGGGGAGCAGTACTTC
CDR3 protein: CATSRGKREKGEQYF
V gene: TRBV15
D gene: TRBD2
clone size: .
J gene: TRBJ2-7

CDR3 DNA: TGCGCCAGCAGCCACCAGGGTAACTCCTACAATGAGCAGTTCTTC
CDR3 protein: CASSHQGNSYNEQFF
V gene: TRBV4-1
D gene: .
clone size: few
J gene: TRBJ2-1

CDR3 DNA: TGTGCCAGCAGACAAACGTCGCTCTACGAGCAGTACTTC
CDR3 protein: CASRQTSLYEQYF
V gene: TRBV11-2
D gene: .
clone size: .
J gene: TRBJ2-7

CDR3 DNA: TGTGCCAGCAGCCCCGCGATGACGAGGAACACTGAAGCTTTCTTT
CDR3 protein: CASSPAMTRNTEAFF
V gene: TRBV6-6
D gene: .
clone size: .
J gene: TRBJ1-1

CDR3 DNA: TGTGCCAGCAGCCTGTTACGCACTCGGATCTCCTACGAGCAGTACTTC
CDR3 protein: CASSLLRTRISYEQYF
V gene: TRBV11-2
D gene: .
clone size: .
J gene: TRBJ2-7

CDR3 DNA: TGTGCCAGCAGTTTAGAACTAGCGGTTAGCAACGAGCAGTACTTC
CDR3 protein: CASSLELAVSNEQYF
V gene: TRBV12-3/TRBV12-4
D gene: TRBD2
clone size: .
J gene: TRBJ2-7

CDR3 DNA: TGTGCCAGCAGTGTTGAGGGACAGGGGTTAAGCGAGCAGTACTTC
CDR3 protein: CASSVEGQGLSEQYF
V gene: TRBV2
D gene: TRBD1
clone size: .
J gene: TRBJ2-7

CDR3 DNA: TGTGCCAGCAGTGAAGGAGAATATCAGCCCCAGCATTTT
CDR3 protein: CASSEGEYQPQHF
V gene: TRBV6-1
D gene: .
clone size: .
J gene: TRBJ1-5

CDR3 DNA: TGTGCCAGCAGCCAAGATAGACCCAGTGGGGCTTTCTTT
CDR3 protein: CASSQDRPSGAFF
V gene: TRBV3-1
D gene: .
clone size: .
J gene: TRBJ1-1

CDR3 DNA: TGTGCCAGCAGCTTAACGGGAGGTCATACGCAGTATTTT
CDR3 protein: CASSLTGGHTQYF
V gene: TRBV7-6
D gene: TRBD2
clone size: .
J gene: TRBJ2-3

CDR3 DNA: TGCAGTGCTAGAGGGGGAAGGGGGGGTCTGGGTCGCGAGCAGTACTTC
CDR3 protein: CSARGGRGGLGREQYF
V gene: TRBV20-1
D gene: .
clone size: few
J gene: TRBJ2-7

CDR3 DNA: TGTGCCAGCAGCCACAGGGTAATGAACACTGAAGCTTTCTTT
CDR3 protein: CASSHRVMNTEAFF
V gene: TRBV6-1
D gene: .
clone size: .
J gene: TRBJ1-1